A single sample gave rise to the 18 T cell receptor beta chains below, sequenced in a study of Ad26.COV2.S vaccination and SARS-CoV-2 variants. Treatment meaning: 15 to 20 received Ad26.COV2.S at low or high dose, single or two shots; 5 received placebo; per-sample allocation not given. Sampling occurred on day 63 after the first vaccine or placebo injection. Method: immunoSEQ multiplex PCR; TCRdb's copy keeps in-frame clones and lacks some. The sample shows a few hundred thousand clones, around 90% of them seen only once. This specimen consisted of peripheral blood, obtained in a trial of Ad26.COV2.S vaccine versus placebo. The receptors derive from a person aged 18 to 59 who received the Ad26.COV2.S COVID-19 vaccine or a placebo.

The rearrangement joins TRBV4-1 to TRBJ2-7; TRBD2 agrees at 14 bases. The ends lost 2 bases at V and 6 bases at J; junction bases unmatched: 15. Germline V gene data show CDR1 as MGHRA and CDR2 as YSYEKL. This CDR3 region has 19 residues. Here the CDR3 DNA reads TGCGCCAGCAGCCAACGTCCGGGACAGGGGACTAGCGGGAGCAGCGAGCAGTACTTC. Its protein product is CASSQRPGQGTSGSSEQYF.

The chain uses TRBV13 and TRBJ2-2; D is unresolved. V lost 6 bases, J lost 6 bases, and 14 bases lay in between. Looked up from germline, CDR1 is PRHDT and CDR2 is FYEKMQ (reference sequence). The CDR3 spans 14 residues. Here the CDR3 reads CASRGSESAGELFF. In DNA, the CDR3 is TGTGCCAGCAGAGGGTCGGAAAGTGCCGGGGAGCTGTTTTTT.

J is TRBJ2-1 and V is TRBV28, with 7 bases aligning to TRBD2. The CDR3 covers 13 residues. Trimming at V came to 7 bases and at J to 2 bases, leaving 2 bases not matched to a gene. CDR1 and CDR2 (germline): MDHEN, SYDVKM. CDR3 sequence: CASMGGAYNEQFF. The CDR3 DNA follows: TGTGCCAGCATGGGGGGGGCCTACAATGAGCAGTTCTTC. The full variable domain, in which reference TRBV28 and TRBJ2-1 provide the parts outside the CDR3, is DVKVTQSSRYLVKRTGEKVFLECVQDMDHENMFWYRQDPGLGLRLIYFSYDVKMKEKGDIPEGYSVSREKKERFSLILESASTNQTSMYLCASMGGAYNEQFFGPGTRLTVL.

This clone was counted a few times. The rearrangement links TRBV7-9 to TRBJ2-2; 7 bases map to TRBD2. Losses at the gene ends were 5 bases for V and 4 bases for J; bases not matched to a gene: 7. The CDR3 covers 15 residues. Germline CDR1 reads SEHNR; CDR2 reads FQNEAQ (reference sequence). The CDR3 here is CASSHGLDGTGELFF. CDR3 nucleotide sequence: TGTGCCAGCAGCCATGGACTAGATGGCACCGGGGAGCTGTTTTTT. Complete variable domain (other parts from reference TRBV7-9 and TRBJ2-2): DTGVSQNPRHKITKRGQNVTFRCDPISEHNRLYWYRQTLGQGPEFLTYFQNEAQLEKSRLLSDRFSAERPKGSFSTLEIQRTEQGDSAMYLCASSHGLDGTGELFFGEGSRLTVL.

The gene calls are TRBV7-3 and TRBJ2-7; D remains unclear. V lost 3 bases to trimming and J lost 3 bases, with 6 bases between them. The CDR3 loop spans 12 amino acids. Germline V CDR1 and CDR2: SGHTA, FQGTGA. The CDR3 DNA reads TGTGCCAGCAGCTTTCCGGGCTACGAGCAGTACTTC. This gives the protein CASSFPGYEQYF.

The chain has TRBV10-2 and TRBJ2-1; D remains ambiguous. The CDR3 is 14 amino acids. With 1 base removed from V and 6 bases from J, the gap between germline ends came to 10 bases. Germline V gene sequence: CDR1 WSHSY, CDR2 SAAADI. Here the CDR3 reads CASSEFVGGNEQFF. The CDR3 DNA reads as TGCGCCAGCAGTGAGTTTGTAGGTGGCAATGAGCAGTTCTTC.

The V call is TRBV29-1, the J call TRBJ1-2; possibly TRBD1 for D (6 bases). In germline, CDR1 is SQVTM, CDR2 ANQGSEA. Trimming shortened V by 3 bases and J by 7 bases, and 18 bases separated the two germline ends. This CDR3 has 14 amino acids. CDR3 in amino acids: CSVDRIAGVAGYTF. The CDR3 nucleotides read TGCAGCGTTGACCGGATCGCAGGGGTTGCTGGCTACACCTTC.

V is TRBV11-2 and J is TRBJ2-2, with D hard to call. Trimming stripped 0 bases from V and 4 bases from J, with 9 bases between. The CDR3 has 15 residues. Germline CDR1 and CDR2: SGHAT and FQNNGV. Here the CDR3 DNA reads TGTGCCAGCAGCTTAGACCAGACAACCACCGGGGAGCTGTTTTTT. It codes for CASSLDQTTTGELFF.

The chain joins TRBV25-1 to TRBJ2-1; 13 bases agree with TRBD2. J was trimmed by 0 bases and V by 6 bases; bases with no gene match: 8. This CDR3 spans 18 amino acids. The germline CDR1 and CDR2 sequences are MGHDK and SYGVNS. The CDR3 reads CASRGLAGELNSYNEQFF. The DNA for the CDR3 is TGTGCCAGCAGAGGACTAGCGGGGGAATTAAACTCCTACAATGAGCAGTTCTTC.

The chain employs TRBV7-6 and TRBJ2-2; a weak D match, TRBD2 (6 bases). V was shortened by 5 bases and J by 0 bases, with 13 bases between the two germline ends. The CDR3 has 16 amino acids. Germline CDR1 and CDR2: SGHVS and FNYEAQ. CDR3 nucleotide sequence: TGTGCCAGCAGCCCCGGCCTAGCGACGAACACCGGGGAGCTGTTTTTT. Amino acids: CASSPGLATNTGELFF.

V gene TRBV19 combines with J gene TRBJ1-1, with D perhaps TRBD1 (5 bases). Trimming shortened V by 3 bases and J by 0 bases, and 20 bases separated the two germline ends. Germline V lookup: CDR1 LNHDA, CDR2 SQIVND (reference sequence). The CDR3 runs 18 residues. For the CDR3, the DNA is TGTGCCAGTAGTATCTATATCTGGCAGGGAGGAATGAACACTGAAGCTTTCTTT. Its translation: CASSIYIWQGGMNTEAFF. The full variable domain, rest sourced from reference TRBV19 and TRBJ1-1, is DGGITQSPKYLFRKEGQNVTLSCEQNLNHDAMYWYRQDPGQGLRLIYYSQIVNDFQKGDIAEGYSVSREKKESFPLTVTSAQKNPTAFYLCASSIYIWQGGMNTEAFFGQGTRLTVV.

The rearrangement uses TRBV28 and TRBJ1-2; no clear D. This CDR3 has 14 residues. V gave up 9 bases and J gave up 3 bases, with 17 bases separating them. The germline V gene encodes CDR1 MDHEN and CDR2 SYDVKM. The CDR3 is CASSIWSRDYGYTF. As DNA, the CDR3 is TGTGCCAGTAGCATTTGGTCGAGGGACTATGGCTACACCTTC.

The rearrangement links TRBV25-1 to TRBJ2-5; TRBD1 is a possible D gene (6 bases). The CDR3 sequence is 14 residues long. V was cut by 2 bases and J by 3 bases, with 10 bases left in between. Germline V gene lookup returns CDR1 MGHDK and CDR2 SYGVNS. The CDR3 here is CASSERTEKETQYF. The CDR3 DNA follows: TGTGCCAGCAGTGAACGGACAGAGAAAGAGACCCAGTACTTC.

The chain uses TRBV3-1 (or the pseudogene TRBV3-2) and TRBJ2-2; TRBD2 matches 13 bases. The V segment lost 4 bases and the J segment 1 base; nucleotides outside the gene matches: 3. Germline V CDR1 and CDR2: LGHDT, YNNKEL (reference sequence). This CDR3 has 17 amino acids. CDR3 in DNA: TGTGCCAGCAGCCTTGGACTAGCGGGGGAGAACACCGGGGAGCTGTTTTTT. Amino acid sequence: CASSLGLAGENTGELFF.

CDR3 amino acids: CASSYSTGGPNTEAFF. The CDR3 nucleotides are TGTGCCAGCAGTTACTCCACAGGGGGCCCGAACACTGAAGCTTTCTTT. The chain carries TRBV6-5 and TRBJ1-1; the match to TRBD1 covers 9 bases. Germline V gives CDR1 MNHEY, CDR2 SVGAGI. V was pared by 0 bases and J by 1 base, with 3 bases of the junction left unmatched. The CDR3 runs to 16 residues.

This chain joins TRBV9 and TRBJ2-2; D is undetermined. The germline V and J ends were trimmed by 0 bases and 3 bases, with 6 bases remaining between them. Germline V CDR1 and CDR2: SGDLS, YYNGEE. This CDR3 has 14 residues. For the CDR3, the DNA is TGTGCCAGCAGCGTAGAGAGCTACACCGGGGAGCTGTTTTTT. Protein sequence: CASSVESYTGELFF.

V usage is TRBV11-2 and J usage is TRBJ2-5; 7 nucleotides agree with TRBD1. With V trimmed by 5 bases and J by 5 bases, 8 bases remained unmatched. Germline loops: CDR1 SGHAT, CDR2 FQNNGV. The CDR3 runs 14 residues. CDR3 sequence reads: CASSLPGGWETQYF. CDR3 sequence (DNA): TGTGCCAGCAGCCTCCCAGGGGGATGGGAGACCCAGTACTTC.

The chain couples TRBV7-2 to TRBJ2-5; TRBD2 matches 9 bases. CDR3 length: 14 residues. Looked up from germline, CDR1 is SGHTA and CDR2 is FQGNSA. J gave up 4 bases and V 5 bases, and 5 bases lay outside the gene matches. Here the CDR3 reads CASSLSGSRETQYF. The CDR3 DNA reads TGTGCCAGCAGCCTTAGCGGGAGTAGAGAGACCCAGTACTTC.